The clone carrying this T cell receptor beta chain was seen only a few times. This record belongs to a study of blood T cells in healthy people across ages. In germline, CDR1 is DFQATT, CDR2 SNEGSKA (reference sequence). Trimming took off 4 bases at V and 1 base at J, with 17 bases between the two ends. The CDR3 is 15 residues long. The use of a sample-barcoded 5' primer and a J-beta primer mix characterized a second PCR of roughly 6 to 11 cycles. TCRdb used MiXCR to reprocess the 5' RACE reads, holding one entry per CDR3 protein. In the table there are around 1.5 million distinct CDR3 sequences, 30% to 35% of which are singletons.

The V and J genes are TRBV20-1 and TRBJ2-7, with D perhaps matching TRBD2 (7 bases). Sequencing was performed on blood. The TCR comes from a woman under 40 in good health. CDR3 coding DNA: TGCAGTGCTACCCGTGGGGGGGGCCGGTCCTACGAGCAGTACTTC. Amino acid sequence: CSATRGGGRSYEQYF.